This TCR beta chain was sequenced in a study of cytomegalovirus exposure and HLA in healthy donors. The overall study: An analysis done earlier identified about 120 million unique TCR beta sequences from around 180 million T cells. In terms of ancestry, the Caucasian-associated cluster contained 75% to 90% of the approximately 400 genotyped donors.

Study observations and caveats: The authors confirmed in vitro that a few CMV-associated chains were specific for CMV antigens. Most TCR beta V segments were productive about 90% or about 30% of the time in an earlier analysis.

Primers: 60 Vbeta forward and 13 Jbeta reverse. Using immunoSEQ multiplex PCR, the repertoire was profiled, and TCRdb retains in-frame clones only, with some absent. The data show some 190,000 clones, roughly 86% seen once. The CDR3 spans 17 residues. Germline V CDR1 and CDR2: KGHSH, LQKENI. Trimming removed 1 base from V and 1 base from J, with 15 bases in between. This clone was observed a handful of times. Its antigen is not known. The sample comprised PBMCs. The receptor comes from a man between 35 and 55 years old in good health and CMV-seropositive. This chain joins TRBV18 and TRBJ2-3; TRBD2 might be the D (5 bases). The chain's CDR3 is CASSPQLDYGGTDTQYF. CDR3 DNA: TGTGCCAGCTCACCACAACTCGACTATGGCGGCACAGATACGCAGTATTTT.